The 13 T cell receptor beta chains listed next were all sequenced from one sample in a study of shared clonotypes between healthy human individuals. Profiled with immunoSEQ multiplex PCR; TCRdb holds only in-frame clones, not every one. The data hold about 490,000 clones, with 78% observed a single time. Sequenced input: PBMCs. These receptors came from a woman aged 40 to 49 in good health. Some clones in this sample may be carry-over from other donors' samples.

The chain links TRBV5-1 to TRBJ2-7; D is ambiguous. Trimming left V 4 bases short and J 2 bases short, with 13 bases between. The CDR3 is made up of 14 amino acids. The germline V gene encodes CDR1 SGHRS and CDR2 YFSETQ. The CDR3 protein is CASSTDRRTYEQYF. In DNA, the CDR3 is TGCGCCAGCAGCACTGACCGGCGGACCTACGAGCAGTACTTC.

The V gene is TRBV9, the J gene TRBJ2-7; D is unclear. V was cut by 1 base and J by 0 bases, with 11 bases left in between. CDR1 and CDR2 (germline): SGDLS, YYNGEE. This CDR3 is built from 15 residues. DNA of the CDR3: TGTGCCAGCAGCGTACACGGTGCTAGCTCCTACGAGCAGTACTTC. It yields the protein CASSVHGASSYEQYF.

The chain links TRBV19 to TRBJ2-6; D remains unclear. Trimming removed 3 bases at V and 3 bases at J, with 9 bases between. The CDR3 is made up of 15 amino acids. Per germline, CDR1 LNHDA and CDR2 SQIVND (reference sequence). CDR3 residues: CASSMVGLGANVLTF. DNA for the CDR3: TGTGCCAGTAGTATGGTCGGTCTTGGGGCCAACGTCCTGACTTTC.

The genes are TRBV18 and TRBJ1-4; a possible D gene is TRBD1 (5 bases). The CDR3 runs 15 residues. V lost 6 bases to trimming and J lost 3 bases, with 14 bases between them. Per the germline V gene, CDR1 is KGHSH and CDR2 is LQKENI. CDR3 nucleotides: TGTGCCAGCTCCCCTATGCGGGACTCTAATGAAAAACTGTTTTTT. It encodes CASSPMRDSNEKLFF.

This sequence joins TRBV15 and TRBJ2-1, with D hard to call. Looked up from germline, CDR1 is LNHNV and CDR2 is YYDKDF (reference sequence). This CDR3 contains 16 residues. Trimming pared 1 base from V and 6 bases from J, leaving 16 bases between. The CDR3 is CATSRAAPIPGNEQFF. The CDR3 DNA reads TGTGCCACCAGCAGAGCCGCCCCAATTCCCGGCAATGAGCAGTTCTTC.

This clone was seen repeatedly, ten times or more. The chain uses TRBV5-5 and TRBJ1-1; 7 positions agree with TRBD1. The V gene end was trimmed by 4 bases and the J gene end by 10 bases; junction bases not matched to a gene: 16. The CDR3 totals 15 residues. Germline values: CDR1 SGHKS, CDR2 YYEKEE (reference sequence). The CDR3 sequence: CASSHWDRREVGAFF. CDR3 nucleotides: TGTGCCAGCAGCCACTGGGACAGAAGGGAAGTAGGAGCTTTCTTT.

The CDR3 DNA follows: TGTGCCAGCAGTAGCTCTATCACAGGGTCGGATCAGCCCCAGCATTTT. Its protein product is CASSSSITGSDQPQHF. The chain employs TRBV28 and TRBJ1-5, with a weak D call TRBD1 (6 bases). The CDR3 covers 16 residues. Trimming removed 5 bases at V and 5 bases at J, with 19 bases between. Germline V gene lookup returns CDR1 MDHEN and CDR2 SYDVKM.

The chain is built from TRBV27 and TRBJ2-5, with no clear D. This CDR3 spans 14 amino acids. The ends were cut back, 3 bases at V and 5 bases at J, with 13 bases in the middle. From germline, CDR1 is MNHEY and CDR2 SMNVEV (reference sequence). CDR3 region: CASSFGSGPETQYF. CDR3 DNA: TGTGCCAGCAGTTTTGGATCCGGACCTGAGACCCAGTACTTC.

The V and J genes are TRBV5-1 and TRBJ2-3, with TRBD2 matching 16 bases. This CDR3 region has 16 residues. Losses at the gene ends were 4 bases for V and 5 bases for J; bases not matched to a gene: 4. Germline lookup yields CDR1 SGHRS and CDR2 YFSETQ. CDR3 nucleotides: TGCGCCAGCAGCAGGGGACTAGCGGGAGGGGAAGATACGCAGTATTTT. Protein product: CASSRGLAGGEDTQYF.

This clone was detected ten times or more. The chain has TRBV5-1 and TRBJ1-1, with D hard to call. V shed 4 bases and J shed 5 bases, with 12 bases lying between them. This CDR3 is built from 13 residues. Germline V gene lookup returns CDR1 SGHRS and CDR2 YFSETQ. The DNA for the CDR3 is TGCGCCAGCAGCCCGACTGTGGGAACTGAAGCTTTCTTT. It specifies CASSPTVGTEAFF.

Remarks on this clone: The sample carries other DNA sequences with the same CDR3. V usage is TRBV29-1 and J usage is TRBJ2-3; 7 bases agree with TRBD2. This CDR3 contains 13 residues. V dropped 6 bases and J dropped 3; count of bases not matched to a gene: 6. Germline lookup yields CDR1 SQVTM and CDR2 ANQGSEA. DNA of the CDR3: TGCAGCGTCCCGGCGGGAGTGACAGATACGCAGTATTTT. It translates to CSVPAGVTDTQYF.

Comment on this clone: A clone one base away is much larger, so this may be a read error. The chain joins TRBV30 to TRBJ2-2; 7 positions match TRBD2. CDR1 is GTSNPN and CDR2 is SVGIG in the germline V gene (reference sequence). Losses at the gene ends were 8 bases for V and 7 bases for J; bases not matched to a gene: 13. The CDR3 consists of 14 residues. The CDR3 region has the DNA TGTGCCACGGAGAGTGGGGGGGGAGGCGGGGAGCTGTTTTTT. Translation gives CATESGGGGGELFF.

The rearrangement joins TRBV19 to TRBJ1-1; D ambiguous. The V gene's germline CDR1 is LNHDA and CDR2 SQIVND (reference sequence). CDR3 length equals 13 residues. The germline V and J ends were trimmed by 6 bases and 6 bases, with 14 bases remaining between them. In nucleotides, the CDR3 is TGTGCCAGTAGAGGTGCCCGGGCGGCTGAAGCTTTCTTT. As protein: CASRGARAAEAFF.